Presented here are 18 T cell receptor beta chains from one specimen sequenced in a study of CXCR3-negative and CXCR3-positive naive CD8 T cells. Carrying UMI labels, the TRB cDNA libraries were prepared through 5' RACE. Using the 5' RACE reads, TCRdb records one entry per CDR3 protein without DNA. The sample has fewer than 80,000 distinct CDR3 sequences. The sample taken for sequencing was naive CXCR3- CD8+ T cells from blood. Subset specified: CD45RO-CCR7+CD27+CD95- naive CD8+ T cells lacking CXCR3 (TNR3-). These receptors all come from a human donor in good health. Some clones in this sample may be carry-over from other donors' samples.

Here the CDR3 reads CASSQTGVDEQYF. V gene TRBV4-3 combines with J gene TRBJ2-7; TCRdb picks TRBD1, but there is no DNA to check that call. The CDR3 contains 13 residues. Germline CDR1 is LGHNA and CDR2 is YSLEER.

The genes are TRBV20-1 and TRBJ2-7; lacking DNA, the TRBD2 call made by TCRdb goes unchecked. Germline V gene data show CDR1 as DFQATT and CDR2 as SNEGSKA (reference sequence). CDR3 length equals 16 residues. The CDR3 sequence is CSVRFDQRVPSYEQYF.

CDR3: CASIDLLGGRTQYF. V and J are TRBV28 and TRBJ2-5; with no DNA, the TCRdb D assignment of TRBD1 cannot be verified. The CDR3 has 14 amino acids. Germline CDR1 and CDR2: MDHEN and SYDVKM.

V and J are TRBV28 and TRBJ1-4; the TCRdb call, TRBD1, lacks DNA for checking. Looked up from germline, CDR1 is MDHEN and CDR2 is SYDVKM. The CDR3 runs 15 residues. The CDR3 protein is CASSFGQPTNEKLFF.

This chain links TRBV12-5 with TRBJ2-5; TCRdb names TRBD2, which stays unverified in the absence of DNA. This CDR3 is built from 16 residues. Germline V gene data show CDR1 as LGHNT and CDR2 as FRNRAP. CDR3 amino acids: CASGVTSGGAGETQYF.

The V call is TRBV20-1, the J call TRBJ2-1. The V gene's germline CDR1 is DFQATT and CDR2 SNEGSKA (reference sequence). CDR3 length equals 16 residues. CDR3 sequence reads: CSAEQPQSNSYNEQFF.

This chain connects TRBV7-9 to TRBJ2-1. The CDR3 has 14 residues. Germline V lookup: CDR1 SEHNR, CDR2 FQNEAQ (reference sequence). CDR3 region: CASSLPNLSGEQFF. Variable domain in full (rest from reference TRBV7-9 and TRBJ2-1): DTGVSQNPRHKITKRGQNVTFRCDPISEHNRLYWYRQTLGQGPEFLTYFQNEAQLEKSRLLSDRFSAERPKGSFSTLEIQRTEQGDSAMYLCASSLPNLSGEQFFGPGTRLTVL.

This chain connects TRBV11-2 to TRBJ2-1; the D call from TCRdb, TRBD2, cannot be confirmed without DNA. CDR1 SGHAT and CDR2 FQNNGV come from the germline V gene. CDR3 length: 17 residues. The CDR3 loop is CASSPRGLAGVNNEQFF.

The rearrangement uses TRBV29-1 and TRBJ2-7. This CDR3 is 13 amino acids long. CDR1 is SQVTM, CDR2 ANQGSEA, per germline. The CDR3 protein is CSVEESVTYEQYF.

This clonotype is identified as medium-sized from frequency. The chain links TRBV12-3 or TRBV12-4 to TRBJ2-7; TCRdb returns TRBD2, unconfirmable since there is no DNA. CDR3 length: 16 amino acids. The CDR3 protein is CASSPRSSGGAYEQYF.

V is TRBV14 and J is TRBJ2-3; TCRdb lists TRBD2, though no DNA is available to test this call. Germline V gene data show CDR1 as SGHDN and CDR2 as FVKESK. The CDR3 is 15 residues long. CDR3 in amino acids: CASSPSSGGPDTQYF.

The CDR3 loop is CASSISGGSQPQHF. The gene calls are TRBV12-3 or TRBV12-4 and TRBJ1-5; TCRdb gives TRBD1 as the D gene, but with no DNA this cannot be confirmed. The CDR3 spans 14 residues.

The chain employs TRBV29-1 and TRBJ1-5; TCRdb's D gene call, TRBD1, goes unchecked for lack of DNA. The CDR3 is 13 amino acids. CDR1 and CDR2 (germline): SQVTM, ANQGSEA. This CDR3 reads CSVTTGWFQPQHF.

The chain uses TRBV9 and TRBJ2-7; TCRdb lists TRBD1, though no DNA is available to test this call. In germline, CDR1 is SGDLS, CDR2 YYNGEE. This CDR3 is built from 16 residues. CDR3 protein: CASSVAGTANTYEQYF.

J is TRBJ2-3 and V is TRBV7-9. CDR3 length: 13 residues. Germline V gene sequence: CDR1 SEHNR, CDR2 FQNEAQ (reference sequence). CDR3 region: CASRETGVDTQYF.

The genes are TRBV6-2 or TRBV6-3 and TRBJ2-1; without DNA, the TCRdb call of TRBD2 cannot be checked. This CDR3 has 13 residues. Germline CDR1 is MNHEY and CDR2 is SVGEGT. The CDR3: CASGTSGYNEQFF.

The V call is TRBV4-3, the J call TRBJ2-1; TCRdb lists TRBD2, though no DNA is available to test this call. This CDR3 comprises 16 residues. Germline CDR1 reads LGHNA; CDR2 reads YSLEER. The CDR3 is CASSRKGGGSYNEQFF.

The rearrangement links TRBV20-1 to TRBJ2-1; lacking DNA, the TRBD2 call made by TCRdb goes unchecked. The germline gives CDR1 DFQATT, CDR2 SNEGSKA (reference sequence). The CDR3 is 15 amino acids. CDR3 protein: CSAQGLAGDYNEQFF.